The rows below give T cell receptor beta chains drawn from one sample of a study of PD-L1 blockade in urothelial cancer. The data were produced by immunoSEQ multiplex PCR, yet TCRdb's version contains in-frame clones alone and is incomplete. The table shows about 120,000 clones, with roughly 89% occurring only once. The input for sequencing was PBMCs, taken around atezolizumab (anti-PD-L1) treatment. The receptors here all came from a man in his sixties with urothelial cancer. CDR3s include the opening cysteine and the closing phenylalanine or tryptophan. D genes are given only for firm matches. Expanded clones are given a class, and other clones once, few, many or no size at all.

CDR3nt	CDR3aa	abundance	v_gene	j_gene	d_gene
TGCAGCGTAAGGACAGACCGCACAGATACGCAGTATTTT	CSVRTDRTDTQYF	-	TRBV29-1	TRBJ2-3	-
TGTGCCAGCAGCCCCGCCGGGGGACAGGGTTACAATGAGCAGTTCTTC	CASSPAGGQGYNEQFF	-	TRBV7-9	TRBJ2-1	TRBD1
TGCGCCAGCAGCTTGGCACAGGGGGGCTCTGGAAACACCATATATTTT	CASSLAQGGSGNTIYF	-	TRBV5-1	TRBJ1-3	TRBD1
TGTGCCAGCAGCGCCATGAGTAATTCACCCCTCCACTTT	CASSAMSNSPLHF	few	TRBV28	TRBJ1-6	-
TGTGCCAGCAGCCCTACTTCGAACACCGGGGAGCTGTTTTTT	CASSPTSNTGELFF	-	TRBV9	TRBJ2-2	-
TGTGCCAGCAGCTACAAATTCCCGGGACAGGGAGGGTATCCCCTCCACTTT	CASSYKFPGQGGYPLHF	-	TRBV7-9	TRBJ1-6	TRBD1
TGTGCCAGCAGCGGACGGGGGAACAGCCAAGAGACCCAGTACTTC	CASSGRGNSQETQYF	-	TRBV9	TRBJ2-5	-
TGTGCCAGCAGTTTAGGGGGACAGGGGGCAGATACGCAGTATTTT	CASSLGGQGADTQYF	-	TRBV28	TRBJ2-3	TRBD1
TGTGCCAGCAGCCCCACAGGGGACTATGGCTACACCTTC	CASSPTGDYGYTF	-	TRBV11-2	TRBJ1-2	TRBD1
TGTGCCATCAGTCTCGACCGGGTAGGTCAGCCCCAGCATTTT	CAISLDRVGQPQHF	-	TRBV10-3	TRBJ1-5	-
TGTGCCAGCAGTTGGGACAGAGAATTCTCCGAGCAGTACTTC	CASSWDREFSEQYF	-	TRBV27	TRBJ2-7	TRBD1
TGCGCCAGCAGCTTTTCGGGACAGGGAGTGGGGACCCAGTACTTC	CASSFSGQGVGTQYF	-	TRBV5-1	TRBJ2-5	TRBD1
TGTGCCAGCAGTCTGTGGGCAGGCGCCGGCCAGACCCAGTACTTC	CASSLWAGAGQTQYF	-	TRBV28	TRBJ2-5	-
TGCGCCAGCAGCCGGGGGGGACACATAGAGAACACTGAAGCTTTCTTT	CASSRGGHIENTEAFF	-	TRBV5-1	TRBJ1-1	-
TGTGCCATCAGTGAGTCGGCCAGGGGGCGTGAGCAGTACTTC	CAISESARGREQYF	-	TRBV10-3	TRBJ2-7	TRBD1
TGTGCCAGCAGCCCTCAAGGGGCTAGCGGGGACCAAGAGACCCAGTACTTC	CASSPQGASGDQETQYF	once	TRBV7-9	TRBJ2-5	TRBD2
TGTGCCAGCAGCCCACGACTAGCGGGGAACACCGGGGAGCTGTTTTTT	CASSPRLAGNTGELFF	few	TRBV7-9	TRBJ2-2	TRBD2
TGCGCCAGCAGCTTGAGGCAGGGCGGCTACGAGCAGTACTTC	CASSLRQGGYEQYF	-	TRBV5-1	TRBJ2-7	-
TGTGCCAGCAGTGCCACAGGGGGGATTAGATCGGACGAGCAGTACTTC	CASSATGGIRSDEQYF	-	TRBV28	TRBJ2-7	TRBD1
TGCGCCAGCAGCTTGGCGGGAGTTACTCTCTCCTACGAGCAGTACTTC	CASSLAGVTLSYEQYF	-	TRBV5-1	TRBJ2-7	-
TGTGCCAGCAGCTTAGCGGGGACAGGGGGCTTGAATTCACCCCTCCACTTT	CASSLAGTGGLNSPLHF	-	TRBV7-2	TRBJ1-6	TRBD1
TGTGCCAGCAGCTTAGTGGGTCTGGGGGCCCAAGAGACCCAGTACTTC	CASSLVGLGAQETQYF	-	TRBV7-3	TRBJ2-5	-
TGTGCCAGCAGCTTTCTCAAGAGGACAGGGCTCCAAGAGACCCAGTACTTC	CASSFLKRTGLQETQYF	-	TRBV7-9	TRBJ2-5	TRBD1
TGTGCCAGCAGCTTAGGGGCCGGGGGGGCCTACGAGCAGTACTTC	CASSLGAGGAYEQYF	-	TRBV7-2	TRBJ2-7	TRBD2
TGTGCCAGCAGCGTAGGACCGGGACAAAACTATGGCTACACCTTC	CASSVGPGQNYGYTF	-	TRBV9	TRBJ1-2	-
TGTGCCAGCAGTTCCGCTGGGACAGGGCCACAAGAGACCCAGTACTTC	CASSSAGTGPQETQYF	-	TRBV6-6	TRBJ2-5	TRBD1
TGTGCCATCAGTGAGACGGAGGGACAGGGGAGCTATGGCTACACCTTC	CAISETEGQGSYGYTF	-	TRBV10-3	TRBJ1-2	TRBD1
TGTGCCAGCTCACCATACTCCGGGACAGGGAACCCCGGGGAGCTGTTTTTT	CASSPYSGTGNPGELFF	-	TRBV18	TRBJ2-2	TRBD1
TGTGCCAGCAATCCGGACAGGGGGTCCTACGAGCAGTACTTC	CASNPDRGSYEQYF	-	TRBV6-5	TRBJ2-7	TRBD1
TGTGCCAGCAGCTTAAATGCGAGAGATACGCAGTATTTT	CASSLNARDTQYF	-	TRBV11-2	TRBJ2-3	-
TGCGCCAGCAGCCCCGGGACAGGGAGCAATCAGCCCCAGCATTTT	CASSPGTGSNQPQHF	-	TRBV5-1	TRBJ1-5	TRBD1
TGTGCCAGTAGTCGGACTTTCAATGAGCAGTTCTTC	CASSRTFNEQFF	-	TRBV19	TRBJ2-1	-
TGTGCCAGCAGCTGGACGGTCGGGGGCTATGGCTACACCTTC	CASSWTVGGYGYTF	-	TRBV28	TRBJ1-2	-
TGTGCCAGCAGCTCGGGACAGGGGGAAATTGGCTACACCTTC	CASSSGQGEIGYTF	once	TRBV7-2	TRBJ1-2	TRBD1
TGCGCCAGCAGCTGGAACCAGGGACAGGGAGTCCCTGAAGCTTTCTTT	CASSWNQGQGVPEAFF	-	TRBV5-1	TRBJ1-1	TRBD1
TGTGCCAGTAGTATCCCAATGGCGGGCAGCACATGGATCCAGCCCCAGCATTTT	CASSIPMAGSTWIQPQHF	-	TRBV19	TRBJ1-5	-
TGTGCCAGTTGGGTAGGCTATGCGGACACTGAAGCTTTCTTT	CASWVGYADTEAFF	-	TRBV27	TRBJ1-1	-
TGTGCCAGCAGCTTGGGGGGACTAGCGGGAAGCTCCTACAATGAGCAGTTCTTC	CASSLGGLAGSSYNEQFF	-	TRBV5-4	TRBJ2-1	TRBD2
TGTGCCAGCAGCTACCGAAGGACAGGGTCTAACTATGGCTACACCTTC	CASSYRRTGSNYGYTF	-	TRBV21-1	TRBJ1-2	-
TGTGCCAGCAAGCAGGGCTTCACAGATACGCAGTATTTT	CASKQGFTDTQYF	-	TRBV25-1	TRBJ2-3	-
TGTGCCAGCAGCTTATCTTCTGGCGGGAGTCCCTACAATGAGCAGTTCTTC	CASSLSSGGSPYNEQFF	-	TRBV11-1	TRBJ2-1	TRBD2
TGTGCCAGCAGCTTGGGAGGCTCTGGGGCCAACGTCCTGACTTTC	CASSLGGSGANVLTF	-	TRBV5-6	TRBJ2-6	-
TGTGCCAGCAGCTTATATAGCGGGACGACAAATGAGCAGTTCTTC	CASSLYSGTTNEQFF	-	TRBV7-8	TRBJ2-1	TRBD2
TGCGCCAGCACCACCCAGGGGGACACTGAAGCTTTCTTT	CASTTQGDTEAFF	few	TRBV5-1	TRBJ1-1	TRBD1
TGTGCCAGCAGATACGGACAGAGCTCCTACGAGCAGTACTTC	CASRYGQSSYEQYF	-	TRBV6-5	TRBJ2-7	-
TGTGCCAGCAGCGTAGGTTCCAGAGCGCGGGGGCAAGAGACCCAGTACTTC	CASSVGSRARGQETQYF	-	TRBV9	TRBJ2-5	TRBD2
TGTGCCACCAGCAATCAGGGGTCGGTCACCGGGGAGCTGTTTTTT	CATSNQGSVTGELFF	-	TRBV15	TRBJ2-2	-
TGTGCCAGCAGGAAGAGCTCTGGGGCCAACGTCCTGACTTTC	CASRKSSGANVLTF	once	TRBV9	TRBJ2-6	-
TGTGCCAGCAGTCAGGGACTAGCGGGAGTTTCCTACAATGAGCAGTTCTTC	CASSQGLAGVSYNEQFF	-	TRBV27	TRBJ2-1	TRBD2
TGTGCCAGCAGCCAACCCGGGACAGTTAGCAATCAGCCCCAGCATTTT	CASSQPGTVSNQPQHF	-	TRBV4-2	TRBJ1-5	TRBD1